This TCR beta chain was found in a study of spatial heterogeneity in lung cancer. Looking at the study overall: Samples were obtained from some 70 donors, all untreated early-stage non-small cell lung cancer patients. TCR and UMI combinations that were unique each appeared, on average, more than ten times in raw reads.

Documented time point: blood at routine non-recurrence follow-up after resection. Without sorting, whole RNA was sequenced from tumor, nontumor lung or frozen PBMC. Every TCR cDNA molecule carried a tag that served as a unique molecular identifier. TCRdb passed the 5' RACE reads through MiXCR, listing each CDR3 protein once. In the table there are around 100,000 distinct CDR3 sequences, 10% to 11% of which are singletons. The receptor's source is a female donor with early-stage non-small cell lung cancer. The specimen was PBMCs, collected at follow-up.

CDR3 coding DNA: TGTGCCAGCAGTTTCAGACCAAGCACAGATACGCAGTATTTT. Its protein is CASSFRPSTDTQYF. J is TRBJ2-3 and V is TRBV27; D remains unclear. The CDR3 is 14 amino acids. Trimming shortened V by 3 bases and J by 0 bases, and 7 bases separated the two germline ends. The germline gives CDR1 MNHEY, CDR2 SMNVEV (reference sequence).